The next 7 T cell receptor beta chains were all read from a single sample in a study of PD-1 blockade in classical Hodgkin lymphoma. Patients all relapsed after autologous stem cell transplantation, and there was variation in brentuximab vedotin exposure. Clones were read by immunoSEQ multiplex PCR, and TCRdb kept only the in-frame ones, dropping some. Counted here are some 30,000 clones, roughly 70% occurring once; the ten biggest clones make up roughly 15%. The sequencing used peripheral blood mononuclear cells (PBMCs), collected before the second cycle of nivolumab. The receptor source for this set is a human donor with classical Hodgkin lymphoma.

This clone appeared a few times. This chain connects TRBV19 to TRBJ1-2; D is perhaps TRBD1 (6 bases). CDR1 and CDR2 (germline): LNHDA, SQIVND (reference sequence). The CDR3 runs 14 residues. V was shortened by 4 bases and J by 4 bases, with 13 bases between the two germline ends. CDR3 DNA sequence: TGTGCCAGTAGTACCGTCGACAGGACCTATGGCTACACCTTC. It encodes CASSTVDRTYGYTF. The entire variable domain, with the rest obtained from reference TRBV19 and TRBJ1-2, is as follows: DGGITQSPKYLFRKEGQNVTLSCEQNLNHDAMYWYRQDPGQGLRLIYYSQIVNDFQKGDIAEGYSVSREKKESFPLTVTSAQKNPTAFYLCASSTVDRTYGYTFGSGTRLTVV.

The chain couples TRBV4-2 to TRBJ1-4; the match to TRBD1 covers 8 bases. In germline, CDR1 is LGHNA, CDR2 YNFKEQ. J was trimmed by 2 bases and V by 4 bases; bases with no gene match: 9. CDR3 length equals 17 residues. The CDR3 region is CASSLETGARTNEKLFF. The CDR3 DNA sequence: TGTGCCAGCAGCCTTGAGACAGGGGCCAGGACTAATGAAAAACTGTTTTTT.

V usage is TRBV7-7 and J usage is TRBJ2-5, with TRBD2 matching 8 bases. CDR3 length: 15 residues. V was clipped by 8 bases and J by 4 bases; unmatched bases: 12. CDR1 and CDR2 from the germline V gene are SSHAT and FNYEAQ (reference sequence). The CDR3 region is CASGSGSGAGETQYF. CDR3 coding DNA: TGTGCCAGCGGGTCCGGTAGCGGGGCAGGAGAGACCCAGTACTTC.

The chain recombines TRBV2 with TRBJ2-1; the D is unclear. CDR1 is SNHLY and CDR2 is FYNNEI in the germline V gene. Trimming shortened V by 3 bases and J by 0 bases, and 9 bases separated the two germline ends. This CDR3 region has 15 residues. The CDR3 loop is CASSEAPSSYNEQFF. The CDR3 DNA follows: TGTGCCAGCAGTGAGGCCCCGAGCTCCTACAATGAGCAGTTCTTC.

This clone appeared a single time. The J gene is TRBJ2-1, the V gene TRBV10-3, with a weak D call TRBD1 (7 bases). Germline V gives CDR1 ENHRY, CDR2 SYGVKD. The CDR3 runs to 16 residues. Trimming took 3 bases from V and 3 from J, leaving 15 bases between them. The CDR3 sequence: CAISESGGSGYNEQFF. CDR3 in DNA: TGTGCCATCAGTGAATCAGGGGGTAGCGGCTACAATGAGCAGTTCTTC.

DNA of the CDR3: TGTGCCAGCAGCTTTAGGCGGGGGGGTCAAGAGCAGTTCTTC. Its translation is CASSFRRGGQEQFF. The gene calls are TRBV5-5 and TRBJ2-1; 9 bases fit TRBD2. With 2 bases clipped from V and 10 bases from J, the junction kept 7 bases outside the gene matches. Germline CDR1 SGHKS, CDR2 YYEKEE (reference sequence). This CDR3 has 14 amino acids.

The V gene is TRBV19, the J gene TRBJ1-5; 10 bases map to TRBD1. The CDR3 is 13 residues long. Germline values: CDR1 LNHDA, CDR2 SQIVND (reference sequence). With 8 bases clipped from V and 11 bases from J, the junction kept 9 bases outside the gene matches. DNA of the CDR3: TGTGCCAGTGACAGGGGGCTCCTAGGGGCCCAGCATTTT. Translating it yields CASDRGLLGAQHF.